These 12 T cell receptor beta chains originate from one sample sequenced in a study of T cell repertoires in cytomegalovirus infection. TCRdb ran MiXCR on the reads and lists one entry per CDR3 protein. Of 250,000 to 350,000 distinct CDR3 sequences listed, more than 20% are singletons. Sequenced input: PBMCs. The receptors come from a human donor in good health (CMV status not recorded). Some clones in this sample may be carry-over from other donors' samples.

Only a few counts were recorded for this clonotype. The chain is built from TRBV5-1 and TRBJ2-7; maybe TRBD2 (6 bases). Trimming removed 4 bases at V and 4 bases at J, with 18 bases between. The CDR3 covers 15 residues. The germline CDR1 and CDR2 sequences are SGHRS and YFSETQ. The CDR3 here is CASSGGTDYPYEQYF. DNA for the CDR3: TGCGCCAGCAGCGGGGGGACGGACTATCCTTACGAGCAGTACTTC.

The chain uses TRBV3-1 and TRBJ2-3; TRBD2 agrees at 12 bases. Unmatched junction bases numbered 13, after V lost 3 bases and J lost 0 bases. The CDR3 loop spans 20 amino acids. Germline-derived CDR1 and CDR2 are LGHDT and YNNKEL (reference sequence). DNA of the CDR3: TGTGCCAGCAGCCATCGAGGCACTAGCGGGGGGAGCCCTAGCACAGATACGCAGTATTTT. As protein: CASSHRGTSGGSPSTDTQYF.

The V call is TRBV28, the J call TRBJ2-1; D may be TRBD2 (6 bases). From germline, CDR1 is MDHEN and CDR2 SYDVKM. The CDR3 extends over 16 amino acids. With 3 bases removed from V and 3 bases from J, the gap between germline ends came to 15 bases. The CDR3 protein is CASSLRGGINYNEQFF. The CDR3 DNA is TGTGCCAGCAGTTTGAGAGGCGGGATTAACTACAATGAGCAGTTCTTC.

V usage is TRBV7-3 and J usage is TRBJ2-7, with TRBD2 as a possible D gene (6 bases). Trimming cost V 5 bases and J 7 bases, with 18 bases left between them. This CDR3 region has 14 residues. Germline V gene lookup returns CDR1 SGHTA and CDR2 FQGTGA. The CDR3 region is CASSPGRTGEEQYF. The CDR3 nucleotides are TGTGCCAGCAGCCCCGGAAGGACGGGAGAAGAGCAGTACTTC.

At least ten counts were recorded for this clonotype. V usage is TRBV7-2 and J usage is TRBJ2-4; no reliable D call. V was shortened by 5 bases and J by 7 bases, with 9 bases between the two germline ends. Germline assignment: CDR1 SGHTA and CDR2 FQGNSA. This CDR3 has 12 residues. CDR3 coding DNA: TGTGCCAGCAGCCCTACCGAGAACATTCAGTACTTC. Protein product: CASSPTENIQYF.

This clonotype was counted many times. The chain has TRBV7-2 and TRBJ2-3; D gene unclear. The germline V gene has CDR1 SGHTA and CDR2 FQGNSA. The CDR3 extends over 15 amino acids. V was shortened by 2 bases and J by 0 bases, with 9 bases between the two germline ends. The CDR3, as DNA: TGTGCCAGCAGCTTACGGCGGAGTAGCACAGATACGCAGTATTTT. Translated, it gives CASSLRRSSTDTQYF.

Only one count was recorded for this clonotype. The CDR3 DNA reads TGTGCCAGCTCACAGGGACGTCCCAAAGCTGGGGAGACCCAGTACTTC. Amino acids: CASSQGRPKAGETQYF. This rearrangement joins TRBV18 to TRBJ2-5; D tentatively fits TRBD1 or TRBD2 (5 bases each). Trimming stripped 4 bases from V and 5 bases from J, with 20 bases between. Germline CDR1 KGHSH, CDR2 LQKENI. There are 16 residues in the CDR3.

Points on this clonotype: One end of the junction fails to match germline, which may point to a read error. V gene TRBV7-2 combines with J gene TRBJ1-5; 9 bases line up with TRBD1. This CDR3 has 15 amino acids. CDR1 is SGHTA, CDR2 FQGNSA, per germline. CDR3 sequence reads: CASSQDRGLYQPQQF. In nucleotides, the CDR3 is TGTGCCAGCAGCCAGGACAGGGGCCTTTATCAGCCCCAGCAGTTC.

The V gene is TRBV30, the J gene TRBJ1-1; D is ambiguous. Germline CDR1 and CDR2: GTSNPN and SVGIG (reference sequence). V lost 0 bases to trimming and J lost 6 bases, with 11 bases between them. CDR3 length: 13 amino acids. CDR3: CAWSVGSNAEAFF. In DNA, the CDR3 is TGTGCCTGGAGTGTAGGCTCTAACGCTGAAGCTTTCTTT.

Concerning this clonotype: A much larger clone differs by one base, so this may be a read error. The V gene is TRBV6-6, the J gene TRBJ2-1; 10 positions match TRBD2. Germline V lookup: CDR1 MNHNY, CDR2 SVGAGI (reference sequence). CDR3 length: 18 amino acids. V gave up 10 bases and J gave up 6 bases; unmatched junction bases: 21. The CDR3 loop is CATGTGTSERARGNEQFF. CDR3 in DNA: TGTGCCACGGGCACCGGGACTAGCGAGAGGGCCCGCGGCAATGAGCAGTTCTTC.

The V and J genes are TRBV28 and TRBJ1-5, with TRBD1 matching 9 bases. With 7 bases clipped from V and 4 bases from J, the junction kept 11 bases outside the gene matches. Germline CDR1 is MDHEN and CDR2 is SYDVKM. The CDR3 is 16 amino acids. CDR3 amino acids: CASTLGTGHSNQPQHF. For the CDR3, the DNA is TGTGCCAGCACCTTAGGGACAGGGCATAGTAATCAGCCCCAGCATTTT.

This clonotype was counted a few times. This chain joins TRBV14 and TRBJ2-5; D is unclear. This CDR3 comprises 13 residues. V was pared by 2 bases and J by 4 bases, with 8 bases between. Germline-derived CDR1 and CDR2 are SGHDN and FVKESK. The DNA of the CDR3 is TGTGCCAGCAGCCAACAAATGGGAGAGACCCAGTACTTC. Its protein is CASSQQMGETQYF.